This T cell receptor (beta chain) stems from a study of blood T cell repertoires in COVID-19. In the original workflow: Estimated nucleated cell counts came from reference gene primer amplification. Here immunoSEQ multiplex PCR was the method, and the copy in TCRdb shows in-frame clones only, minus some. V and J calls and clone size come straight from that table; D and trimming were deduced from the DNA. This sample has 150,000 or so clones; about 88% occur once, and the top ten carry roughly 19%. CDR3 length: 18 amino acids. CDR1 SGHRS and CDR2 YFSETQ come from the germline V gene. Between the trimmed V and J ends, which lost 0 bases and 2 bases, there was a span of 20 bases.

The clonotype originates from a woman of 80 years or more with acute or convalescent COVID-19. Sequenced: peripheral blood. This chain joins TRBV5-1 and TRBJ2-5, with D perhaps matching TRBD2 (6 bases). The CDR3 region has the DNA TGCGCCAGCAGCTTGGGAGGGACTGCCCGGAGTTATCAAGAGACCCAGTACTTC. Translation gives CASSLGGTARSYQETQYF.